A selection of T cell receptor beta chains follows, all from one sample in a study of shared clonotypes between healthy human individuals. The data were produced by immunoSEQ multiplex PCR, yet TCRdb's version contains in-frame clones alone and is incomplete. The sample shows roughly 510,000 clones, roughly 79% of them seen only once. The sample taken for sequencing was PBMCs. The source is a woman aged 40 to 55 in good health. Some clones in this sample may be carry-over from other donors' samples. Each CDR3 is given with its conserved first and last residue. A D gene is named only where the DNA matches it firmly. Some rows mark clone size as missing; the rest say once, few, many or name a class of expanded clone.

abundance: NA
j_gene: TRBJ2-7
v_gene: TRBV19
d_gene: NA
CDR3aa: CASTPGAASWEQYF
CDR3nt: TGTGCCAGTACCCCGGGGGCGGCGTCGTGGGAGCAGTACTTC

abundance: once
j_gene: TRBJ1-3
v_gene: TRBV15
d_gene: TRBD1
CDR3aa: CATSRDPGTGGNTIYF
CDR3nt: TGTGCCACCAGCAGAGACCCCGGGACAGGTGGAAACACCATATATTTT

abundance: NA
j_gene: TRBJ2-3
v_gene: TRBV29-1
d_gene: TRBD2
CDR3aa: CSVETSGSCTQYF
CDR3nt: TGCAGCGTTGAAACTAGCGGGAGCTGTACGCAGTATTTT

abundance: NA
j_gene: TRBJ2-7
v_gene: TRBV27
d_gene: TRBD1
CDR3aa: CASSPYRGPYEQYF
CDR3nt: TGTGCCAGCAGTCCGTACAGGGGACCCTACGAGCAGTACTTC

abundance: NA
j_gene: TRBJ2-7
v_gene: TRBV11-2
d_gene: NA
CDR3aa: CASSYGGSEQYF
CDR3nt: TGTGCCAGCAGCTACGGGGGATCCGAGCAGTACTTC

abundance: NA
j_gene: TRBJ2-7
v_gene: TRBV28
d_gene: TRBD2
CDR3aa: CASSKQERLAGTYEQYF
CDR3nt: TGTGCCAGCAGCAAACAGGAACGACTAGCGGGAACCTACGAGCAGTACTTC

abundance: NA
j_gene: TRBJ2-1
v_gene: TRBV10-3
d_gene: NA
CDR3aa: CAISPGQNNEQFF
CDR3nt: TGTGCCATCAGTCCCGGCCAGAACAATGAGCAGTTCTTC

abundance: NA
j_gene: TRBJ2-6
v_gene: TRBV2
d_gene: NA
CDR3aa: CASSGGIGVRGANVLTF
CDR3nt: TGTGCCAGCAGTGGTGGCATAGGGGTTCGGGGGGCCAACGTCCTGACTTTC

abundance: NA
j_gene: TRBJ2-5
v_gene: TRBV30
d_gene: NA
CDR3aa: CAWSVEGWETQYF
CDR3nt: TGTGCCTGGAGTGTGGAGGGTTGGGAGACCCAGTACTTC

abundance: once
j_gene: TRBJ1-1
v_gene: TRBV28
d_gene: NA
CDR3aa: CASSPQFRTEAFF
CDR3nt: TGTGCCAGCAGTCCCCAGTTCCGCACTGAAGCTTTCTTT

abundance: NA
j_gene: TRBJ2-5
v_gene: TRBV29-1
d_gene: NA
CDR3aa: CSVEDGAGPQETQYF
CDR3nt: TGCAGCGTTGAAGATGGGGCGGGACCACAAGAGACCCAGTACTTC